The TCR beta chain under discussion was sequenced for a study of identical twins. This clonotype has a count of ten or more. Its matching antigen is unknown. Broader study findings: The abundant beta clonotypes from cord blood had fewer insertions, and memory repertoires had none of this.

A template switching step contributed a universal primer site, while unique molecular identifiers were present in the cDNA. TCRdb reanalysed the 5' RACE reads using MiXCR and keeps one entry per CDR3 protein. The sample consists of 310,000 or so distinct CDR3 sequences, more than 6.5% of them appearing once. The CDR3 is 16 amino acids. V was cut by 0 bases and J by 6 bases, with 14 bases left in between. Germline V gene sequence: CDR1 LGHNA, CDR2 YNFKEQ. In addition, the sample was reused for a study of yellow fever vaccine responses in identical twins.

Input material: memory (CD45RO+) T cells sorted from blood. The clonotype was recovered from a young woman in good health. The chain recombines TRBV4-2 with TRBJ2-2; a weak D match, TRBD2 (5 bases). The CDR3 sequence is CASSQDGSGVPGELFF. The CDR3 nucleotides read TGTGCCAGCAGCCAAGATGGGAGTGGGGTGCCCGGGGAGCTGTTTTTT.